This paragraph reports one T cell receptor beta chain. The sample comes from a study of beta chain features in type 1 diabetes. What was sequenced were expressed TCRB transcripts, since all of the isolated RNA had been reverse transcribed. Clones were read by immunoSEQ multiplex PCR, and TCRdb kept only the in-frame ones, dropping some. The sample holds hundreds of thousands of clones, 8% seen once. In germline, CDR1 is MDHEN, CDR2 SYDVKM. The CDR3 loop spans 14 amino acids. Trimming left V 8 bases short and J 4 bases short, with 17 bases between. Sequences were obtained from central memory CD4+ T cells from blood. The TCR comes from a woman aged 18-29 years in good health. The J gene is TRBJ1-2, the V gene TRBV28; D perhaps matches TRBD1 (5 bases). The CDR3 loop is CASLRNERGYGYTF. In DNA, the CDR3 is TGTGCCAGCCTACGAAACGAGAGGGGCTATGGCTACACCTTC.